Given below is one T cell receptor (beta chain) in context. Sequencing used immunoSEQ multiplex PCR; TCRdb keeps in-frame clones, though not all of them. The sample lists about 200,000 clones, over 75% occurring once. These data come from a study of blood T cell repertoires in COVID-19. Germline values: CDR1 SNHLY, CDR2 FYNNEI. The V end lost 7 bases, the J end lost 1 base, and 12 bases lay between the germline ends. This CDR3 has 14 amino acids. The clonotype originates from a man aged 50 to 59 with COVID-19, enrolled during active disease. This chain joins TRBV2 and TRBJ2-3, with D possibly TRBD1 on 5 matching bases. The sample consisted of peripheral blood. The CDR3 DNA reads as TGTGCCAGCAAGGGGTCGCTTGGCACAGATACGCAGTATTTT. This sequence encodes CASKGSLGTDTQYF.